The next 31 T cell receptor beta chains were all read from a single sample in a study of CXCR3-negative and CXCR3-positive naive CD8 T cells. The TRB cDNA libraries were prepared by 5' RACE with UMI labels. TCRdb re-called the 5' RACE reads; every CDR3 protein appears as one record, without DNA. The repertoire table contains 20,000 to 30,000 distinct CDR3 sequences. Sequenced material: naive CXCR3- CD8+ T cells from blood. Stated subset: CD45RO-CCR7+CD27+CD95- naive CD8+ T cells lacking CXCR3 (TNR3-). These receptors were collected from a human donor in good health. Some clones in this sample may be carry-over from other donors' samples.

This chain's CDR3 is CSVKTGGSYEQYF. The rearrangement links TRBV29-1 to TRBJ2-7; absent DNA, TCRdb's TRBD1 call cannot be checked. The CDR3 length is 13 residues. Germline V gives CDR1 SQVTM, CDR2 ANQGSEA.

The chain recombines TRBV11-3 with TRBJ2-5; TCRdb lists TRBD1, though no DNA is available to test this call. The CDR3 sequence is 18 residues long. The germline V gene encodes CDR1 SGHNT and CDR2 YENEEA. The CDR3 region is CASSLGSAKPGPQETQYF.

Measured by frequency, this clonotype is medium-sized. The chain has TRBV7-9 and TRBJ2-3; TCRdb selects TRBD2, and the lack of DNA leaves this call unchecked. Per the germline V gene, CDR1 is SEHNR and CDR2 is FQNEAQ (reference sequence). The CDR3 is 17 amino acids. The CDR3 loop reads CASSRGGLAGVTDTQYF.

The chain carries TRBV28 and TRBJ2-5; TCRdb gives TRBD1 as the D gene, but with no DNA this cannot be confirmed. CDR1 is MDHEN, CDR2 SYDVKM, per germline. There are 14 residues in the CDR3. CDR3 loop: CASSTGLVGETQYF.

According to its frequency, this clonotype is medium-sized. The chain recombines TRBV20-1 with TRBJ2-7; the TCRdb D gene call, TRBD1, has no DNA to confirm it. The CDR3 length is 14 residues. In germline, CDR1 is DFQATT, CDR2 SNEGSKA (reference sequence). Here the CDR3 reads CSARALAGGYEQYF.

This chain links TRBV10-3 with TRBJ2-3; lacking DNA, the TRBD2 call made by TCRdb goes unchecked. This CDR3 contains 14 residues. Germline V gives CDR1 ENHRY, CDR2 SYGVKD. The CDR3 reads CATQPAGEAPAQYF.

The chain couples TRBV6-5 to TRBJ2-7; the TRBD1 assignment by TCRdb is unverifiable without DNA. Germline V gene data show CDR1 as MNHEY and CDR2 as SVGAGI. This CDR3 is 16 amino acids long. The CDR3 sequence is CASSGTTGPQTYEQYF.

The chain recombines TRBV30 with TRBJ2-1. Germline-derived CDR1 and CDR2 are GTSNPN and SVGIG (reference sequence). The CDR3 sequence is 12 residues long. The CDR3 is CAWSAALNEQFF.

V gene TRBV4-2 combines with J gene TRBJ2-1; the TRBD2 assignment by TCRdb is unverifiable without DNA. The germline gives CDR1 LGHNA, CDR2 YNFKEQ. The CDR3 spans 16 residues. CDR3 amino acids: CASSQALAGGRDEQFF.

This chain joins TRBV4-2 and TRBJ2-1. Looked up from germline, CDR1 is LGHNA and CDR2 is YNFKEQ. The CDR3 contains 15 residues. CDR3 sequence: CASSQEVSTHNEQFF.

This chain uses TRBV5-1 with TRBJ2-7; the D gene TCRdb calls, TRBD1, cannot be checked with no DNA. Germline V CDR1 and CDR2: SGHRS, YFSETQ. The CDR3 extends over 12 amino acids. The CDR3 sequence is CASGDRAYEQYF. Full variable domain (remainder filled in from reference TRBV5-1 and TRBJ2-7): KAGVTQTPRYLIKTRGQQVTLSCSPISGHRSVSWYQQTPGQGLQFLFEYFSETQRNKGNFPGRFSGRQFSNSRSEMNVSTLELGDSALYLCASGDRAYEQYFGPGTRLTVT.

The chain carries TRBV4-3 and TRBJ2-1; there is no DNA to check the TCRdb D call of TRBD1. There are 15 residues in the CDR3. Germline V lookup: CDR1 LGHNA, CDR2 YSLEER. This chain's CDR3 is CASSQGTGRGNEQFF.

The chain combines TRBV29-1 with TRBJ1-2; TCRdb indicates TRBD1, and absent DNA this call remains unverified. This CDR3 contains 12 residues. Germline assignment: CDR1 SQVTM and CDR2 ANQGSEA. The CDR3 sequence is CSVDWGARGYTF.

This chain joins TRBV29-1 and TRBJ2-1; TCRdb indicates TRBD1, and absent DNA this call remains unverified. Germline V gene lookup returns CDR1 SQVTM and CDR2 ANQGSEA. CDR3 size: 14 residues. CDR3 residues: CSVEGPGAVNEQFF.

This sequence joins TRBV7-9 and TRBJ1-1. CDR3 length equals 13 residues. Germline CDR1 and CDR2: SEHNR and FQNEAQ (reference sequence). CDR3 region: CASSGGWGTEAFF.

The chain has TRBV29-1 and TRBJ2-7. CDR3 length: 12 amino acids. Germline CDR1 SQVTM, CDR2 ANQGSEA. CDR3 residues: CSVRQKAYEQYF.

J is TRBJ2-1 and V is TRBV12-3 or TRBV12-4. CDR3 length: 15 residues. Here the CDR3 reads CASRSSTGAVDEQFF.

The chain uses TRBV2 and TRBJ2-3; the D gene TCRdb calls, TRBD1, cannot be checked with no DNA. There are 18 residues in the CDR3. Germline-derived CDR1 and CDR2 are SNHLY and FYNNEI. The CDR3 sequence is CASSNGGYIPLSTDTQYF.

The chain combines TRBV7-2 with TRBJ2-1; TCRdb names TRBD2, which stays unverified in the absence of DNA. Looked up from germline, CDR1 is SGHTA and CDR2 is FQGNSA. The CDR3 is 15 residues long. The CDR3 here is CASSSHGGPGNEQFF.

This sequence joins TRBV29-1 and TRBJ2-2; absent DNA, TCRdb's TRBD1 call cannot be checked. This CDR3 is 13 amino acids long. Germline assignment: CDR1 SQVTM and CDR2 ANQGSEA. CDR3 residues: CSVEDPSTGELFF.

The chain joins TRBV29-1 to TRBJ1-5; checking the TCRdb D call of TRBD1 is not possible without DNA. The germline CDR1 and CDR2 sequences are SQVTM and ANQGSEA. The CDR3 has 15 residues. The CDR3 loop is CSLPPGQGVHQPQHF.

The chain links TRBV7-3 to TRBJ2-2; with no DNA, the TCRdb D assignment of TRBD1 cannot be verified. CDR3 size: 14 residues. The germline CDR1 and CDR2 sequences are SGHTA and FQGTGA. The CDR3 region is CASSFDRVAGELFF.

This chain connects TRBV6-5 to TRBJ2-5; TCRdb's assignment of TRBD2 cannot be checked, as there is no DNA. From germline, CDR1 is MNHEY and CDR2 SVGAGI. This CDR3 contains 18 residues. CDR3 amino acids: CASSYVHVRAGHQETQYF.

The gene calls are TRBV7-9 and TRBJ1-2; TCRdb gives TRBD1 as the D gene, but with no DNA this cannot be confirmed. The germline CDR1 and CDR2 sequences are SEHNR and FQNEAQ (reference sequence). The CDR3 covers 12 residues. This CDR3 reads CASTLEAGGYTF.

This sequence joins TRBV29-1 and TRBJ1-4; TCRdb selects TRBD1, and the lack of DNA leaves this call unchecked. Germline CDR1 SQVTM, CDR2 ANQGSEA. The CDR3 extends over 16 amino acids. CDR3 in amino acids: CSVVGQGARGNEKLFF.

The V and J genes are TRBV4-1 and TRBJ2-7; the D call from TCRdb, TRBD1, cannot be confirmed without DNA. Germline V gene data show CDR1 as MGHRA and CDR2 as YSYEKL. The length of the CDR3 is 15 residues. This chain's CDR3 is CASSQDWTTGYEQYF.

CDR3: CSVEEGSNTEAFF. V usage is TRBV29-1 and J usage is TRBJ1-1. This CDR3 is 13 amino acids long. Germline assignment: CDR1 SQVTM and CDR2 ANQGSEA.

The chain uses TRBV11-2 and TRBJ2-7. The V gene's germline CDR1 is SGHAT and CDR2 FQNNGV. This CDR3 is built from 11 residues. CDR3 amino acids: CASDSNYEQYF.

V is TRBV27 and J is TRBJ2-5; checking the TCRdb D call of TRBD2 is not possible without DNA. CDR1 and CDR2 (germline): MNHEY, SMNVEV (reference sequence). This CDR3 contains 21 residues. CDR3 sequence: CASSLYPRASGGRLSQETQYF.

The rearrangement uses TRBV20-1 and TRBJ2-3. Germline V gives CDR1 DFQATT, CDR2 SNEGSKA (reference sequence). The CDR3 has 13 residues. CDR3 amino acids: CSVRPASTDTQYF.

V usage is TRBV29-1 and J usage is TRBJ2-3; the D gene TCRdb calls, TRBD2, cannot be checked with no DNA. Per the germline V gene, CDR1 is SQVTM and CDR2 is ANQGSEA. The CDR3 extends over 22 amino acids. CDR3: CSVPSSAFRGLAVSSPTDTQYF.